Shown below are 3 T cell receptor beta chains from a single sample sequenced in a study of cytomegalovirus exposure and HLA in healthy donors. Sequenced by immunoSEQ multiplex PCR; TCRdb stores in-frame clones only, minus some. The sample gives about 360,000 clones, 86% of which show up once; under 0.9% is in the top ten. What was sequenced was PBMCs. Every receptor here comes from a woman aged 18-29 years in good health and CMV-seronegative.

This clone is a singleton in its sample. The rearrangement links TRBV4-2 to TRBJ2-5; 7 bases are a match to TRBD2. V lost 3 bases, J lost 1 base, and 2 bases stayed unmatched. From germline, CDR1 is LGHNA and CDR2 YNFKEQ. CDR3 length equals 14 residues. CDR3 sequence (DNA): TGTGCCAGCAGCCAGGCTAGCGGCCAAGAGACCCAGTACTTC. It codes for CASSQASGQETQYF.

Concerning this clone itself: The identical CDR3 is also encoded by other nucleotide sequences in the sample. The V gene is TRBV19, the J gene TRBJ2-1, with TRBD1 identical over 10 bases. CDR3 length: 15 amino acids. The junction had 7 bases not matched to a gene; V was cut back by 7 bases and J by 4 bases. From germline, CDR1 is LNHDA and CDR2 SQIVND (reference sequence). The CDR3 loop is CASTPGGQGYNEQFF. DNA for the CDR3: TGTGCCAGTACCCCTGGGGGACAGGGGTACAATGAGCAGTTCTTC.

The chain employs TRBV27 and TRBJ2-3; D is possibly TRBD1 (6 bases). Germline values: CDR1 MNHEY, CDR2 SMNVEV (reference sequence). V was clipped by 3 bases and J by 1 base, with 14 bases between them. CDR3 length: 16 residues. This chain's CDR3 is CASSFFSRQGTDTQYF. The CDR3 bases are TGTGCCAGCAGTTTTTTCTCCCGACAGGGCACAGATACGCAGTATTTT.